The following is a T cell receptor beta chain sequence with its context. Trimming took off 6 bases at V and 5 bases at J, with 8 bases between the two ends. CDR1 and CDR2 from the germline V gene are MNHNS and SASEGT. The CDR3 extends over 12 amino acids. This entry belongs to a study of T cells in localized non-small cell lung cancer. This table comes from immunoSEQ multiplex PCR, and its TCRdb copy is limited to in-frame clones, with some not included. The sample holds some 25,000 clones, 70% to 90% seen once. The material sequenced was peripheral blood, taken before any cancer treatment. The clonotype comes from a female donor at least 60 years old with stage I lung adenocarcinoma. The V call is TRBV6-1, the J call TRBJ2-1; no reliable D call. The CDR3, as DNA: TGTGCCAGCAGCCCTCGAAACAATGAGCAGTTCTTC. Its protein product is CASSPRNNEQFF.